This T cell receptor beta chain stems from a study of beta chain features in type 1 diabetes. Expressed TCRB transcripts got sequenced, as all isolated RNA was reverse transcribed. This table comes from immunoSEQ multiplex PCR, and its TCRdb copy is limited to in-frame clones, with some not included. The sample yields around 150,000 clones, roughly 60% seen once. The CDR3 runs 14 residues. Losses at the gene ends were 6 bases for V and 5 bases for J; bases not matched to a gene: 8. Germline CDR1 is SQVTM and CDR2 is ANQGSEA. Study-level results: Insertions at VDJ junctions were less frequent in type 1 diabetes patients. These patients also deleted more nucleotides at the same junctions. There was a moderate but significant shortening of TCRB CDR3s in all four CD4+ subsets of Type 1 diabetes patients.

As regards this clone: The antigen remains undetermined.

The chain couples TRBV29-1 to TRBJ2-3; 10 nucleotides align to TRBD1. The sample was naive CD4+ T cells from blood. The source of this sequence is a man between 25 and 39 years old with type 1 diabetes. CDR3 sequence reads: CSVTGGQGGDTQYF. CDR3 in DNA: TGCAGCGTGACAGGGGGCCAGGGGGGAGATACGCAGTATTTT.